The clone carrying this TCR beta chain turned up a few times. Clones were sequenced by immunoSEQ multiplex PCR, and TCRdb holds only the in-frame ones, with some missing. The sample records 140,000 or so clones, 88% being singletons. The data were obtained in a study of blood T cell repertoires in COVID-19. Sequenced sample: peripheral blood. This TCR came from a human donor with COVID-19, enrolled during active disease. The donor label of this sample is uncertain.

The CDR3: CATSEPGTGGDTQYF. CDR3 bases: TGTGCCACCAGTGAACCCGGGACAGGAGGAGATACGCAGTATTTT. The rearrangement joins TRBV24-1 to TRBJ2-3, with 8 bases fitting TRBD1. Germline assignment: CDR1 KGHDR and CDR2 SFDVKD. Trimming cost V 4 bases and J 5 bases; bases outside gene matches: 7. This CDR3 is 15 amino acids long.